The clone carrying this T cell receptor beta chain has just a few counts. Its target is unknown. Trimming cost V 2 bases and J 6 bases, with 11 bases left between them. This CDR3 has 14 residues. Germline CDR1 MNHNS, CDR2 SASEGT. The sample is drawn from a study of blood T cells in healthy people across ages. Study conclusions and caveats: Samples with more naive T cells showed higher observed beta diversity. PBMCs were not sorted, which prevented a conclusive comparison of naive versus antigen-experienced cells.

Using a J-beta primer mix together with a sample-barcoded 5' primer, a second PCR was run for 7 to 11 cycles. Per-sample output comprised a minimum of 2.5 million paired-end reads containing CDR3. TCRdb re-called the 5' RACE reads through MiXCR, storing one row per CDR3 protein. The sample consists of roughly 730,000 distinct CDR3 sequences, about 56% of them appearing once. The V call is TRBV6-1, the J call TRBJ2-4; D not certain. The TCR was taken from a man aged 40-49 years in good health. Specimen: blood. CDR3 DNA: TGTGCCAGCAGTGAACTGGGGATCGGAAACATTCAGTACTTC. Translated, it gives CASSELGIGNIQYF.